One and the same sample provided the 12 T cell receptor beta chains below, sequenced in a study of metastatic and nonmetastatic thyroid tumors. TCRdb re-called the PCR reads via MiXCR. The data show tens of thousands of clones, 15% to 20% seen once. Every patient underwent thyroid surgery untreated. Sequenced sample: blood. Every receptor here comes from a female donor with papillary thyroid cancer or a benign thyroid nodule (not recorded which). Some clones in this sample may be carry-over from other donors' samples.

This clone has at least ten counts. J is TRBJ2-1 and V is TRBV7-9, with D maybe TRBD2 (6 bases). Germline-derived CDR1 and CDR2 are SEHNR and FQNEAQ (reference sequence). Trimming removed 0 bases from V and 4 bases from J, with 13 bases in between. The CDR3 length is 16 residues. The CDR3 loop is CASSLAPGTVYNEQFF. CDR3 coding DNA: TGTGCCAGCAGCTTAGCGCCCGGGACTGTTTACAATGAGCAGTTCTTC.

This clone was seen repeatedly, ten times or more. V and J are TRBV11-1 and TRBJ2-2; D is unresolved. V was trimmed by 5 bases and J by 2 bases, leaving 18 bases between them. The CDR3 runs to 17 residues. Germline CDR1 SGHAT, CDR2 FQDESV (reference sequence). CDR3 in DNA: TGTGCCAGCAGCCCTCCGGGCGGCAGAGGAAACACCGGGGAGCTGTTTTTT. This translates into CASSPPGGRGNTGELFF.

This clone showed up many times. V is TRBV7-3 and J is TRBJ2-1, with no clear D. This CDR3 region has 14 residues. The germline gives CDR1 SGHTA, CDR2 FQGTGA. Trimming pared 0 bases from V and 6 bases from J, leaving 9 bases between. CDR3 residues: CASSLTAGPNEQFF. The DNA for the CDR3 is TGTGCCAGCAGCTTAACAGCAGGACCCAATGAGCAGTTCTTC.

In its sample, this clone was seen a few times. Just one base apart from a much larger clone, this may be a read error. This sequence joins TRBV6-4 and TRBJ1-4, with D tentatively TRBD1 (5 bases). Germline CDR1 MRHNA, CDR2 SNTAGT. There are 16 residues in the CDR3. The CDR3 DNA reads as TGTGCCAGCAGCCAGACAGTAGCTGCAACCAATGAAAAACTGTTTTTT. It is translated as CASSQTVAATNEKLFF.

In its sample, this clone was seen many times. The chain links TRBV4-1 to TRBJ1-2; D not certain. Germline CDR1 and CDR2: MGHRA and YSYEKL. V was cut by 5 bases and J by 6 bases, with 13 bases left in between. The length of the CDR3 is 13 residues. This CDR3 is CASSSTRGDGYTF. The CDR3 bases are TGCGCCAGCAGCTCGACCCGAGGAGATGGCTACACCTTC.

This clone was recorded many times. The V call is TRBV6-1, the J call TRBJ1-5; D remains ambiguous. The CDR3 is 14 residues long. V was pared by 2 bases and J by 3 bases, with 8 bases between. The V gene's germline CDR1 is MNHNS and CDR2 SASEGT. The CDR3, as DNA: TGTGCCAGCAGTGAATTGGGCATCAATCAGCCCCAGCATTTT. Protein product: CASSELGINQPQHF.

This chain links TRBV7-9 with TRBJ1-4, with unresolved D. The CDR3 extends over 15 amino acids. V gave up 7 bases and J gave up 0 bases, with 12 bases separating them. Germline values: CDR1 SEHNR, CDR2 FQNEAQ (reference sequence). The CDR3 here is CASIASGATNEKLFF. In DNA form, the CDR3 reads TGTGCCAGCATTGCCTCAGGCGCAACTAATGAAAAACTGTTTTTT.

The CDR3 bases are TGTGCCACCAGCAGAGAACAGGGGAGCACCGGGGAGCTGTTTTTT. Translated, it gives CATSREQGSTGELFF. The chain combines TRBV15 with TRBJ2-2, with TRBD1 matching over 7 bases. V was clipped by 0 bases and J by 4 bases; unmatched bases: 2. This CDR3 comprises 15 residues. The germline gives CDR1 LNHNV, CDR2 YYDKDF (reference sequence).

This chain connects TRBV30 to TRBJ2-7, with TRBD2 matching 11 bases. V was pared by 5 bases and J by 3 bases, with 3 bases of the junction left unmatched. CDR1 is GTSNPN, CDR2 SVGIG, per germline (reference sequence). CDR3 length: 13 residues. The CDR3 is CAWGLAGYYEQYF. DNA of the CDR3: TGTGCCTGGGGACTAGCGGGTTACTACGAGCAGTACTTC.

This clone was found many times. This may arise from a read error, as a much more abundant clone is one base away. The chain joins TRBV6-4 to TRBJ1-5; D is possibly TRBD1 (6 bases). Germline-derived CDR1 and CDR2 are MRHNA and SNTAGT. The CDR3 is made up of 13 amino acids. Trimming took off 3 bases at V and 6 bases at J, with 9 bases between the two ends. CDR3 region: CASSEQQGQPQHF. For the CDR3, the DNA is TGTGCCAGCAGTGAACAACAGGGTCAGCCCCAGCATTTT.

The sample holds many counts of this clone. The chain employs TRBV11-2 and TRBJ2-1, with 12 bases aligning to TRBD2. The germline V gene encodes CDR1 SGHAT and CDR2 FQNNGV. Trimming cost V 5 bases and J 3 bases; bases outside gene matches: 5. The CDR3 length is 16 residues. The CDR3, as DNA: TGTGCCAGCAGCCCCCCGACTAGCGGGAGCTACAATGAGCAGTTCTTC. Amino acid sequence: CASSPPTSGSYNEQFF. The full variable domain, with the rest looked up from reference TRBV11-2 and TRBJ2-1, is EAGVAQSPRYKIIEKRQSVAFWCNPISGHATLYWYQQILGQGPKLLIQFQNNGVVDDSQLPKDRFSAERLKGVDSTLKIQPAKLEDSAVYLCASSPPTSGSYNEQFFGPGTRLTVL.

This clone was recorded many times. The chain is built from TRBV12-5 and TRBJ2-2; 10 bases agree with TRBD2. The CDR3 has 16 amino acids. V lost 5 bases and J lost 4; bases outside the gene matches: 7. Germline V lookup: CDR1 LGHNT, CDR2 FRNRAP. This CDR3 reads CASGPRTSGTTGELFF. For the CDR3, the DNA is TGTGCTAGTGGTCCCCGGACTAGCGGAACCACCGGGGAGCTGTTTTTT.